This TCR beta chain was identified during a study of molecular identifiers for immune sequencing clone quantification. About the study: The replicate experiment used RNA from roughly 18,000 or 92,000 naive CD8 cells. This RNA was split into five aliquots, and four of them were sequenced.

TCRdb reprocessed the PCR reads via MiXCR and lists one record per CDR3 protein. The table includes about 510,000 distinct CDR3 sequences, approximately 25% detected once. Sorting isolated naive CD8 T cells as CD8+CD4-CCR7+CD45RA+ events. The CDR3 is made up of 17 amino acids. Germline V gives CDR1 MNHEY, CDR2 SMNVEV (reference sequence). The ends were cut back, 5 bases at V and 0 bases at J, with 17 bases in the middle. About this clonotype itself: The antigen remains unidentified.

Study-wide findings and caveats: Sizes of clones that are highly expanded could be underestimated (if identical TCR molecules share a barcode).

The sequence was obtained from a human donor in good health. Some libraries in this study had Jurkat cell RNA spiked in. V and J are TRBV27 and TRBJ1-5; TRBD1 might be the D (6 bases). Sequencing was performed on naive CD8+ T cells from blood, with Jurkat cell RNA spiked in. Subset meaning: FACS-sorted CD8+CD4-CCR7+CD45RA+ naive T cells. Here the CDR3 DNA reads TGTGCCAGCAGTCTTCTAGGGGGGGCCGATAGCAATCAGCCCCAGCATTTT. Its protein is CASSLLGGADSNQPQHF.